Following are 6 T cell receptor beta chains from one sample sequenced in a study of blood T cell repertoires in COVID-19. Data came from immunoSEQ multiplex PCR; TCRdb stores just in-frame clones and leaves some out. Counted here are some 280,000 clones, around 81% occurring once; the ten biggest clones make up around 4.2%. The source material was peripheral blood. These receptors came from a woman in her fifties or sixties with active or convalescent COVID-19.

This chain uses TRBV2 with TRBJ2-1; 12 bases match TRBD2. Germline V lookup: CDR1 SNHLY, CDR2 FYNNEI. J lost 4 bases, V lost 6 bases, and 4 bases had no gene match. The CDR3 is made up of 15 amino acids. The CDR3 DNA is TGTGCCAGCAGGATGACTAGCGGGGGATACAATGAGCAGTTCTTC. Amino acids: CASRMTSGGYNEQFF.

A note on this clone: This CDR3 is also generated by other DNA sequences in the sample. The chain joins TRBV2 to TRBJ2-3; TRBD1 might be the D (5 bases). CDR1 and CDR2 (germline): SNHLY, FYNNEI. CDR3 length: 12 residues. Trimming left V 2 bases short and J 7 bases short, with 7 bases between. CDR3 nucleotide sequence: TGTGCCAGCAGTGAAAGGGGTAATACGCAGTATTTT. Translated: CASSERGNTQYF.

The rearrangement links TRBV5-4 to TRBJ2-2, with 10 nucleotides matching TRBD1. Germline trimming cut 3 bases from V and 4 bases from J; bases unmatched to any gene: 6. This CDR3 is built from 16 residues. From germline, CDR1 is SGHNT and CDR2 YYREEE (reference sequence). CDR3 sequence (DNA): TGTGCCAGCAGCTGGCCGACAGGGGGCGTCACCGGGGAGCTGTTTTTT. This codes for CASSWPTGGVTGELFF.

This clone was observed a handful of times. For the CDR3, the DNA is TGTGCCAGCAGCAAGCCGGGACAGTTGAACACTGAAGCTTTCTTT. It is translated as CASSKPGQLNTEAFF. This chain uses TRBV5-4 with TRBJ1-1; 7 bases map to TRBD1. CDR3 length: 15 residues. Germline trimming cut 4 bases from V and 0 bases from J; bases unmatched to any gene: 6. Germline V gives CDR1 SGHNT, CDR2 YYREEE (reference sequence).

V usage is TRBV28 and J usage is TRBJ2-4; D may be TRBD2 (5 bases). Trimming removed 3 bases from V and 6 bases from J, with 12 bases in between. Germline CDR1 is MDHEN and CDR2 is SYDVKM. There are 14 residues in the CDR3. The CDR3 DNA reads TGTGCCAGCAGTTTTCAGTGGGGAGCAAACATTCAGTACTTC. Translated: CASSFQWGANIQYF.

CDR3 sequence (DNA): TGTGCCAGTAGTGGGAGGGGAAGCACAGATACGCAGTATTTT. This codes for CASSGRGSTDTQYF. The V call is TRBV19, the J call TRBJ2-3, with TRBD2 identical over 7 bases. The CDR3 extends over 14 amino acids. Trimming removed 5 bases from V and 0 bases from J; junction bases left unmatched: 2. Germline assignment: CDR1 LNHDA and CDR2 SQIVND (reference sequence).